This T cell receptor beta chain was identified during a study of blood T cell repertoires in COVID-19. The repertoire was sequenced with immunoSEQ multiplex PCR; TCRdb's copy has only in-frame clones and lacks some. The repertoire holds 120,000 to 150,000 clones, with 85% to 90% as singletons. This TCR was sampled from a human donor in a cohort sampled during active COVID-19. Sequencing was carried out using peripheral blood.

The chain's CDR3 is CASSVSEGDTQYF. CDR3 sequence (DNA): TGTGCCAGCAGCGTGAGTGAGGGAGATACGCAGTATTTT. This chain links TRBV7-2 with TRBJ2-3; tentatively, D is TRBD2 (5 bases). Between the trimmed V and J ends, which lost 5 bases and 5 bases, there was a span of 11 bases. Germline CDR1 SGHTA, CDR2 FQGNSA. The CDR3 loop spans 13 amino acids.